This TCR beta chain was profiled in a study of neurological immune-mediated disorders. This clonotype occurred many times. TCRdb reanalysed the 5' RACE reads using MiXCR and keeps one entry per CDR3 protein. The sample shows tens of thousands of distinct CDR3 sequences, approximately 10% of them seen only once. Time point denoted: longitudinal time-point 1 (baseline). V gave up 4 bases and J gave up 9 bases; unmatched junction bases: 8. Germline V gene sequence: CDR1 LNHDA, CDR2 SQIVND (reference sequence). This CDR3 contains 14 residues. The TCR comes from a young man in good health. V is TRBV19 and J is TRBJ2-4; TRBD2 agrees at 8 bases. Input material: PBMCs. The CDR3 DNA is TGTGCCAGTAGTAACGCGGGACTAGAGGCCATTCAGTACTTC. This encodes CASSNAGLEAIQYF.